Listed below are T cell receptor beta chains from one sample, sequenced in a study of CD8+ T cells in alopecia areata. Clones were sequenced by immunoSEQ multiplex PCR, and TCRdb holds only the in-frame ones, with some missing. The repertoire holds about 120,000 clones, with less than 60% as singletons. This sample comprised CD4+ T cells sorted from blood, obtained at week 24, from a patient treated with tofacitinib. All receptors derive from a human donor with alopecia areata. The conserved cysteine and the conserved F or W are not part of the CDR3 here. The order of the fields is V gene, J gene, CDR3 protein.

V gene: TRBV7-2; J gene: TRBJ1-4; CDR3 protein: ASSSGVNEKLF
V gene: TRBV10-3; J gene: TRBJ2-5; CDR3 protein: AISEQETQY
V gene: TRBV6-5; J gene: TRBJ2-7; CDR3 protein: ASSRGVLSSYEQY
V gene: TRBV14; J gene: TRBJ1-3; CDR3 protein: ASSRGTSSSGNTIY
V gene: TRBV6-5; J gene: TRBJ2-7; CDR3 protein: ATHAGFDSYEQY
V gene: TRBV25-1; J gene: TRBJ1-5; CDR3 protein: ASSARPGQPQH
V gene: TRBV2; J gene: TRBJ2-7; CDR3 protein: ASSVQGASYEQY
V gene: TRBV30; J gene: TRBJ1-2; CDR3 protein: AWSRQGAFSAGGYT
V gene: TRBV18; J gene: TRBJ2-5; CDR3 protein: ASSNGVGGETQY
V gene: TRBV2; J gene: TRBJ2-2; CDR3 protein: ASSEVKSNTGELF
V gene: TRBV4-1; J gene: TRBJ2-2; CDR3 protein: ASSHAGVATGELF
V gene: TRBV2; J gene: TRBJ2-3; CDR3 protein: ASSRGLGTDTQY
V gene: TRBV30; J gene: TRBJ1-2; CDR3 protein: AWRGLGTRYGYT
V gene: TRBV4-3; J gene: TRBJ2-5; CDR3 protein: ASSPGTGIQETQY
V gene: TRBV15; J gene: TRBJ2-6; CDR3 protein: ATRPGLKDVLT
V gene: TRBV4-1; J gene: TRBJ1-2; CDR3 protein: ASSQEGQIVPYT
V gene: TRBV25-1; J gene: TRBJ2-2; CDR3 protein: ASSDSPSGELF